The 24 T cell receptor beta chains given below trace back to one sample, sequenced in a study of T cells in women clearing cervical HPV infection. The assay was immunoSEQ multiplex PCR, and TCRdb's table has in-frame clones only and misses some. The sample has approximately 39,000 clones. Sequencing input: blood buffy coat. The receptors here all came from a woman aged 18 to 75 with a cervical HPV16 infection that either progressed to CIN3+ or cleared (not recorded which).

As to this clone: Read data end 3 residues before the CDR3 end; the end is taken from the germline J gene. The rearrangement joins TRBV5-1 to TRBJ1-4; D unresolved. This CDR3 has 17 residues. Germline V gene data show CDR1 as SGHRS and CDR2 as YFSETQ. The V gene lost 4 bases and the J gene lost 8 bases, with 24 bases spanning the gap. The DNA read from the CDR3 is TGCGCCAGCAGCCCACTCCCTGTATCAACGGGGAACGAAAAA. Protein product: CASSPLPVSTGNEK. Given in full, the CDR3 is CASSPLPVSTGNEKLFF.

On this clone itself: From the germline J gene comes the end of the CDR3, since the read stops 3 residues before it. This rearrangement joins TRBV20-1 to TRBJ1-2; no firm D call. With 0 bases removed from V and 4 bases from J, the gap between germline ends came to 12 bases. The CDR3 is 14 amino acids. Germline CDR1 reads DFQATT; CDR2 reads SNEGSKA (reference sequence). CDR3 DNA (partial): TGCAGTGCTAGAGAAAAAGCGGCAGGCTATGGC. Protein: CSAREKAAGYG. In full, the CDR3 is CSAREKAAGYGYTF.

A note on this clone: The read comes to an end 3 residues before the CDR3 does, leaving the germline J gene to fill in the end. The chain uses TRBV30 and TRBJ1-5; 9 bases fit TRBD1. Per the germline V gene, CDR1 is GTSNPN and CDR2 is SVGIG (reference sequence). This CDR3 contains 16 residues. J gave up 6 bases and V 2 bases, and 11 bases lay outside the gene matches. CDR3 in amino acids: CAWSSPGGTGSQPQHF. CDR3 bases read: TGTGCCTGGAGTTCTCCCGGCGGGACAGGGAGTCAGCCC.

As to this clone: The read halts 3 residues ahead of the CDR3 end, with the missing end drawn from the germline J gene. The chain carries TRBV18 and TRBJ2-7, with D perhaps TRBD1 (7 bases). V lost 3 bases, J lost 3 bases, and 18 bases lay in between. The CDR3 is made up of 16 amino acids. Germline lookup yields CDR1 KGHSH and CDR2 LQKENI. Here the CDR3 reads CASSPVAGTDYYEQYF. The sequenced part of the CDR3 DNA is TGTGCCAGCTCACCTGTCGCGGGGACAGACTACTACGAG. The whole variable domain, remainder taken from reference TRBV18 and TRBJ2-7, is NAGVMQNPRHLVRRRGQEARLRCSPMKGHSHVYWYRQLPEEGLKFMVYLQKENIIDESGMPKERFSAEFPKEGPSILRIQQVVRGDSAAYFCASSPVAGTDYYEQYFGPGTRLTVT.

About this clone itself: The CDR3 is cut off 3 residues early in the read; its end comes from the germline J gene. V and J are TRBV6-2 or TRBV6-3 and TRBJ1-5; the D gene is possibly TRBD1 (6 bases). Trimming removed 7 bases at V and 4 bases at J, with 11 bases between. Germline CDR1 reads MNHEY; CDR2 reads SVGEGT. The CDR3 loop spans 13 amino acids. This CDR3 reads CASNRDRNQPQHF. The CDR3 DNA, read in part, is TGTGCCAGCAATCGAGACAGGAATCAGCCC.

Worth noting for this clone: The DNA ends 3 residues before the CDR3 does, and the rest of the CDR3 is filled in from the germline J gene. This chain links TRBV7-8 with TRBJ2-7; 8 bases agree with TRBD1. CDR3 size: 16 residues. CDR1 is SGHVS, CDR2 FQNEAQ, per germline. V lost 5 bases and J lost 4; bases outside the gene matches: 13. The sequenced CDR3 bases are TGTGCCAGCAGCACCGGCGGACAGGGTGGAGGTTACGAG. It encodes CASSTGGQGGGYE. The complete CDR3 protein is CASSTGGQGGGYEQYF.

Regarding this clone: Read sequence stops 3 residues before the CDR3 end, and the germline J gene provides the missing end. V usage is TRBV5-1 and J usage is TRBJ2-5; TRBD2 matches 8 bases. The CDR3 extends over 16 amino acids. Germline V gene sequence: CDR1 SGHRS, CDR2 YFSETQ. V lost 1 base to trimming and J lost 1 base; unmatched junction nucleotides: 6. The CDR3 sequence is CASSLPPTSGQETQYF. The part of the CDR3 DNA that was read is TGCGCCAGCAGCTTGCCCCCCACTAGCGGCCAAGAGACC.

This CDR3 is CASSLGQTSYNSPLHF. CDR3 DNA, as far as it was read: TGCGCCAGCAGCTTGGGACAGACTAGTTATAATTCACCC. The chain employs TRBV5-1 and TRBJ1-6, with a possible D match to TRBD1 (5 bases). The read halts 3 residues ahead of the CDR3 end, with the missing end drawn from the germline J gene. Trimming took 0 bases from V and 4 from J, leaving 11 bases between them. The V gene's germline CDR1 is SGHRS and CDR2 YFSETQ. This CDR3 comprises 16 residues.

As concerns this clone: The read is 3 residues too short to cover the CDR3 end, so that end is filled in from the germline J gene. The rearrangement links TRBV6-1 to TRBJ2-3; the match to TRBD2 covers 11 bases. Germline CDR1 and CDR2: MNHNS and SASEGT. CDR3 size: 15 residues. Trimming took 3 bases from V and 5 from J; bases not matched to a gene: 4. Incomplete CDR3 DNA: TGTGCCAGCAGTGAGAGTAGCGGGAGGGGAGATACG. Its protein is CASSESSGRGDT. The entire CDR3 protein is CASSESSGRGDTQYF.

Details on this clone: The DNA ends 3 residues before the CDR3 does, and the rest of the CDR3 is filled in from the germline J gene. The rearrangement links TRBV6-2 or TRBV6-3 to TRBJ2-3, with D possibly TRBD2 on 6 matching bases. Trimming took 5 bases from V and 6 from J, leaving 12 bases between them. The CDR3 sequence is 13 residues long. Germline values: CDR1 MNHEY, CDR2 SVGEGT. The DNA read from the CDR3 is TGTGCCAGCAGTCCCGATGGGGGGGATACG. Translation: CASSPDGGDT. The whole CDR3 sequence is CASSPDGGDTQYF.

Regarding this clone: The observed sequence ends 3 residues before the CDR3 terminus, with the missing tail filled in from the germline J gene. The chain joins TRBV18 to TRBJ1-6; a possible D gene is TRBD1 (6 bases). The V and J ends lost 3 bases and 3 bases respectively, with 12 bases between them. Per germline, CDR1 KGHSH and CDR2 LQKENI. The CDR3 sequence is 16 residues long. CDR3 bases read: TGTGCCAGCTCACCCGAGGGGGTTAACTATAATTCACCC. As protein: CASSPEGVNYNSP. The entire CDR3 sequence reads CASSPEGVNYNSPLHF. The entire variable domain, with the rest obtained from reference TRBV18 and TRBJ1-6, is as follows: NAGVMQNPRHLVRRRGQEARLRCSPMKGHSHVYWYRQLPEEGLKFMVYLQKENIIDESGMPKERFSAEFPKEGPSILRIQQVVRGDSAAYFCASSPEGVNYNSPLHFGNGTRLTVT.

With regard to this clone: Read coverage stops 3 residues before the CDR3 terminus; the germline J gene supplies the remainder. The rearrangement joins TRBV6-2 or TRBV6-3 to TRBJ1-1; D might be TRBD1 (5 bases). The germline V and J ends were trimmed by 6 bases and 5 bases, with 13 bases remaining between them. This CDR3 has 13 amino acids. CDR1 is MNHEY and CDR2 is SVGEGT in the germline V gene. The CDR3 spells CASSMVAGTEAFF. CDR3 bases read: TGTGCCAGCAGCATGGTCGCAGGGACTGAA.

On this clone itself: Coverage ceases 3 residues before the CDR3 finishes, and the germline J gene fills in the end. The chain carries TRBV4-1 and TRBJ1-2; D may be TRBD1 (6 bases). In germline, CDR1 is MGHRA, CDR2 YSYEKL. This CDR3 has 14 amino acids. Partial CDR3 DNA: TGCGCCAGCAGCCAATTCAGGGGCGCAGGGGGC. It codes for CASSQFRGAGG. The complete CDR3 sequence is CASSQFRGAGGYTF.

A remark on this clone: Read coverage stops 3 residues before the CDR3 terminus; the germline J gene supplies the remainder. This chain uses TRBV7-2 with TRBJ2-1; 14 bases map to TRBD2. There are 15 residues in the CDR3. The V gene end was trimmed by 4 bases and the J gene end by 9 bases; junction bases not matched to a gene: 5. Germline-derived CDR1 and CDR2 are SGHTA and FQGNSA. The CDR3 region is CASSSTSGGAIEQFF. The DNA read from the CDR3 is TGTGCCAGCAGCTCGACTAGCGGGGGGGCCATTGAG. The variable domain in full, completed from reference TRBV7-2 and TRBJ2-1, reads GAGVSQSPSNKVTEKGKDVELRCDPISGHTALYWYRQSLGQGLEFLIYFQGNSAPDKSGLPSDRFSAERTGGSVSTLTIQRTQQEDSAVYLCASSSTSGGAIEQFFGPGTRLTVL.

Comments on this clone: Read coverage stops 3 residues before the CDR3 terminus; the germline J gene supplies the remainder. The chain employs TRBV5-6 and TRBJ2-4; 10 positions agree with TRBD1. The CDR3 length is 13 residues. Germline lookup yields CDR1 SGHDT and CDR2 YYEEEE. This CDR3 is CASSGDRGYGQYF. The CDR3 bases that were read are TGTGCCAGCAGCGGGGACAGGGGATATGGT.

Comments on this clone: Read data end 3 residues before the CDR3 end; the end is taken from the germline J gene. The chain has TRBV2 and TRBJ2-3; 7 nucleotides agree with TRBD1. V gave up 2 bases and J gave up 3 bases; unmatched junction bases: 8. Per germline, CDR1 SNHLY and CDR2 FYNNEI. The CDR3 covers 16 residues. The CDR3 bases that were read are TGTGCCAGCAGTGAATATTCTGTCAGGGGGACAGATACG. It is translated as CASSEYSVRGTDT. The whole CDR3 reads CASSEYSVRGTDTQYF.

Turning to this clone: The read finishes 3 residues shy of the CDR3 end, and the germline J gene is used to complete it. The gene calls are TRBV5-1 and TRBJ1-4, with 8 bases aligning to TRBD1. Germline V gene data show CDR1 as SGHRS and CDR2 as YFSETQ. There are 14 residues in the CDR3. Incomplete CDR3 DNA: TGCGCCAGCAAGTTGGGACAGGACTACTCACCA. Protein sequence: CASKLGQDYSP. The whole CDR3 region reads CASKLGQDYSPLFF. Together with reference TRBV5-1 and TRBJ1-4, the CDR3 gives the full variable domain: KAGVTQTPRYLIKTRGQQVTLSCSPISGHRSVSWYQQTPGQGLQFLFEYFSETQRNKGNFPGRFSGRQFSNSRSEMNVSTLELGDSALYLCASKLGQDYSPLFFGSGTQLSVL.

Comment on this clone: The observed sequence ends 3 residues before the CDR3 terminus, with the missing tail filled in from the germline J gene. Other DNA sequences of this sample code for an identical CDR3. The rearrangement joins TRBV7-9 to TRBJ1-3; no clear D gene. Trimming stripped 6 bases from V and 4 bases from J, with 10 bases between. The CDR3 sequence is 13 residues long. Germline V gene sequence: CDR1 SEHNR, CDR2 FQNEAQ (reference sequence). Incomplete CDR3 DNA: TGTGCCAGCAGTTCAGGAACCGGAAACACC. Its protein is CASSSGTGNT. The entire CDR3 protein is CASSSGTGNTIYF.

Notes on this clone: The sequence runs out 3 residues before the end of the CDR3; the remainder is reconstructed from the germline J gene. The V and J genes are TRBV5-1 and TRBJ2-2; possibly TRBD1 or TRBD2 for D (5 bases each). The germline V and J ends were trimmed by 4 bases and 7 bases, with 17 bases remaining between them. This CDR3 contains 15 residues. The germline CDR1 and CDR2 sequences are SGHRS and YFSETQ. Incomplete CDR3 DNA: TGCGCCAGCAGCGTAGCAGGGCTTGAGGGCGGGGAG. As protein: CASSVAGLEGGE. The whole CDR3 sequence is CASSVAGLEGGELFF.

Note on this clone: The read stops 3 residues short of the end of the CDR3; the missing end is completed from the germline J gene. The rearrangement uses TRBV5-5 and TRBJ2-7, with D possibly matching TRBD2 (7 bases). Germline V gene data show CDR1 as SGHKS and CDR2 as YYEKEE (reference sequence). Deletions cut 2 bases from V and 6 bases from J, with 9 bases between. This CDR3 is 12 amino acids long. CDR3 in amino acids: CASSFGGAEQYF. Partial CDR3 DNA: TGTGCCAGCAGCTTTGGGGGGGCCGAG.

As to this clone: The missing CDR3 end, 3 residues past where the read stops, is filled in from the germline J gene. V usage is TRBV6-1 and J usage is TRBJ2-2; 9 nucleotides match TRBD1. The CDR3 covers 15 residues. Germline V gene sequence: CDR1 MNHNS, CDR2 SASEGT. The CDR3 reads CASSATGGGNEKLFF. The CDR3 DNA, read in part, is TGTGCCAGCAGTGCCACAGGGGGCGGTAATGAAAAG.

Comments on this clone: The read finishes 3 residues shy of the CDR3 end, and the germline J gene is used to complete it. This chain uses TRBV19 with TRBJ2-7; no firm D call. The V and J ends lost 5 bases and 5 bases respectively, with 7 bases between them. Looked up from germline, CDR1 is LNHDA and CDR2 is SQIVND (reference sequence). The CDR3 length is 11 residues. The covered CDR3 bases are TGTGCCAGTAGTTTCAGGAACGAG. Translating it yields CASSFRNE. The entire CDR3 is CASSFRNEQYF.

Remarks on this clone: The read is 3 residues too short to cover the CDR3 end, so that end is filled in from the germline J gene. The V gene is TRBV12-3 or TRBV12-4, the J gene TRBJ2-3; 10 bases line up with TRBD2. Trimming cost V 3 bases and J 1 base; bases outside gene matches: 4. The CDR3 is 16 amino acids. The covered CDR3 bases are TGTGCCAGCAGTTTCACCGGGACTAGCGGCACAGATACG. Protein sequence: CASSFTGTSGTDT. The full-length CDR3 reads as CASSFTGTSGTDTQYF.

In the case of this clone: The DNA ends 3 residues before the CDR3 does, and the rest of the CDR3 is filled in from the germline J gene. The chain carries TRBV7-2 and TRBJ1-2, with 7 bases fitting TRBD1. The CDR3 loop spans 14 amino acids. CDR1 is SGHTA, CDR2 FQGNSA, per germline. CDR3 bases read: TGTGCCAGCAGCCCAAGACAGGGAGCCTACGAC. Its protein product is CASSPRQGAYD. The whole CDR3 is CASSPRQGAYDYTF.